The sequence of this T cell receptor beta chain was determined in a study of glioma-infiltrating T cells after dendritic cell vaccination. This CDR3 spans 12 amino acids. The V gene's germline CDR1 is SNHLY and CDR2 FYNNEI. V was shortened by 8 bases and J by 5 bases, with 13 bases between the two germline ends. Up to about 2 ug genomic DNA was used for TCRB CDR3 amplification. The PCR used 60 V beta and 13 J beta primers. Only in-frame clones appear in the TCRdb table, and some are missing; sequencing was by immunoSEQ multiplex PCR. The sample records approximately 50,000 clones, under 90% being singletons. The time point denotes: after dendritic cell vaccination, including at tumor progression/relapse. None of the glioblastoma patients had an isocitrate dehydrogenase mutation. In this sample, this clone turned up a few times.

V gene TRBV2 combines with J gene TRBJ2-7; the D gene is possibly TRBD2 (7 bases). The specimen was blood, collected after dendritic cell vaccination. The receptor comes from a human donor with glioblastoma. The CDR3 here is CASETGGNEQYF. CDR3 DNA: TGTGCCAGCGAGACGGGGGGCAACGAGCAGTACTTC.